A selection of T cell receptor beta chains follows, all from one sample in a study of T cell responses to AZD1222 COVID-19 vaccine. This table comes from immunoSEQ multiplex PCR, and its TCRdb copy is limited to in-frame clones, with some not included. The sample carries roughly 140,000 clones, roughly 89% recorded once. The material was peripheral blood, obtained on day 0 of AZD1222 vaccination. The receptors here all came from an adult in good health. Each CDR3 is given with its conserved first and last residue. D genes are given only for firm matches. Where a row states a size, it is once, few, many or the class of an expanded clone; other rows omit it.

D gene,clone size,V gene,J gene,CDR3 DNA,CDR3 protein
TRBD2,-,TRBV7-2,TRBJ2-1,TGTGCCAGCAGCTTAAGAGGGCCCGTAGCGGGAGCACAATTCTTC,CASSLRGPVAGAQFF
TRBD1,-,TRBV18,TRBJ2-7,TGTGCCAGCTCACCCTCCAGACAGGGAAGCGAGCAGTACTTC,CASSPSRQGSEQYF
-,-,TRBV25-1,TRBJ2-7,TGTGCCAGCAGGGATTCGGGCCTTGCTGCCGAGCAGTACTTC,CASRDSGLAAEQYF
TRBD2,-,TRBV28,TRBJ2-2,TGTGCCAGCACCTCCACCGGACTAGCGGGACGGGGCGGGGAGCTGTTTTTT,CASTSTGLAGRGGELFF
TRBD2,-,TRBV7-8,TRBJ2-1,TGTGCCAGCAGCTCCAGAGGGACTAGCGGGAATGAGCAGTTCTTC,CASSSRGTSGNEQFF
TRBD1,once,TRBV7-9,TRBJ1-2,TGTGCCAGCAGCTTAGGGCCAGGGGGAGCGTTGGATGGCTACACCTTC,CASSLGPGGALDGYTF
-,-,TRBV4-1,TRBJ1-2,TGCGCCAGCAACCCAGACCAGGGAGATTATGGCTACACCTTC,CASNPDQGDYGYTF
TRBD2,-,TRBV9,TRBJ2-3,TGTGCCAGCAGCGTAGGGCTAGCGGGAAACACAGATACGCAGTATTTT,CASSVGLAGNTDTQYF
TRBD1,-,TRBV7-2,TRBJ2-7,TGTGCCAGCAGCCGGGACAGGGGTAGTTACGAGCAGTACTTC,CASSRDRGSYEQYF
TRBD2,once,TRBV5-6,TRBJ2-7,TGTGCCAGCAGCCCCCTGGCGGGAGGGACCGACGAGCAGTACTTC,CASSPLAGGTDEQYF
TRBD2,-,TRBV5-1,TRBJ2-3,TGCGCCAGCAGCCTAGGGACTAGCGGGAGGTACACAGATACGCAGTATTTT,CASSLGTSGRYTDTQYF
-,-,TRBV5-1,TRBJ2-5,TGCGCCAGCAGCCTCACTCAAGCGGGTCCCCGAGAGACCCAGTACTTC,CASSLTQAGPRETQYF
TRBD1,once,TRBV24-1,TRBJ2-1,TGTGCCACCAGTGCCCGAGGACAGGGCTACAATGAGCAGTTCTTC,CATSARGQGYNEQFF
TRBD1,-,TRBV28,TRBJ1-3,TGTGCCAGCGGGACAGGGAGGAGTTGGGGAAACACCATATATTTT,CASGTGRSWGNTIYF
TRBD2,-,TRBV5-4,TRBJ2-3,TGTGCCAGCAGCTCCTCTAGCGGTAGCACAGATACGCAGTATTTT,CASSSSSGSTDTQYF
TRBD1,-,TRBV12-3/TRBV12-4,TRBJ1-2,TGTGCCAGCAGTCAGGGGGCCTATGGCTACACCTTC,CASSQGAYGYTF
TRBD1,-,TRBV15,TRBJ2-7,TGTGCCACCAGCAGAGGACAGGGTGTTTACGAGCAGTACTTC,CATSRGQGVYEQYF
-,-,TRBV11-2,TRBJ2-3,TGTGCCAGCAGCTTCGGAGGTCAGAGCACAGATACGCAGTATTTT,CASSFGGQSTDTQYF
-,-,TRBV5-6,TRBJ1-1,TGTGCCAGCAGTCGAGTGAACACTGAAGCTTTCTTT,CASSRVNTEAFF
-,-,TRBV28,TRBJ2-5,TGTGCCAGCAGTTCTGGGGAGACCCAGTACTTC,CASSSGETQYF
-,-,TRBV18,TRBJ2-2,TGTGCCAGCTCACCATCTACTACGAACACCGGGGAGCTGTTTTTT,CASSPSTTNTGELFF
TRBD1,-,TRBV19,TRBJ2-7,TGTGCCAGTAGTCCCGGGACAGGGTACACCTACGAGCAGTACTTC,CASSPGTGYTYEQYF
-,-,TRBV7-8,TRBJ2-2,TGTGCCAGCAGAGCGATTCGTAACACCGGGGAGCTGTTTTTT,CASRAIRNTGELFF
TRBD2,-,TRBV4-2,TRBJ2-2,TGTGCCAGCGAGGCGGGAGTGGGTACCGGGGAGCTGTTTTTT,CASEAGVGTGELFF
-,-,TRBV3-1/TRBV3-2,TRBJ2-7,TGTGCCAGCAGCCAAGAAGCGACAGGGACTCTCGAGCAGTACTTC,CASSQEATGTLEQYF
-,medium-sized,TRBV19,TRBJ2-1,TGTGCCAGTAGTATAGTTCAGGGGCCTTACAATGAGCAGTTCTTC,CASSIVQGPYNEQFF
-,-,TRBV7-5,TRBJ2-1,TGTGCCAGAAGAGACCTCCGGGACAGGGTAAACAATGAGCAGTTCTTC,CARRDLRDRVNNEQFF
-,-,TRBV11-3,TRBJ2-7,TGTGCCAGCATCGCGGTGGGGAGCTACGAGCAGTACTTC,CASIAVGSYEQYF
-,-,TRBV28,TRBJ1-5,TGTGCCAGCTTGCCTCAGACGGGGGGCAATCAGCCCCAGCATTTT,CASLPQTGGNQPQHF
-,-,TRBV30,TRBJ1-5,TGTGCCTGTATACCAGGGTACAATCAGCCCCAGCATTTT,CACIPGYNQPQHF
-,once,TRBV9,TRBJ1-2,TGTGCCAGCAAGGATCCGAGCCTCTATGGCTACACCTTC,CASKDPSLYGYTF
-,-,TRBV28,TRBJ1-3,TGTGCCAGCAGCCTTGGTCCCAATTGGAGAATCTCTGGAAACACCATATATTTT,CASSLGPNWRISGNTIYF
-,-,TRBV28,TRBJ1-5,TGTGCCAGCAGTTTACAGGGGATGGTACAGCCCCAGCATTTT,CASSLQGMVQPQHF
-,-,TRBV7-9,TRBJ2-3,TGTGCCAGCAGCTTTGGGGCCGCAAATACGCAGTATTTT,CASSFGAANTQYF
-,once,TRBV27,TRBJ1-1,TGTGCCAGCCAAGTGTCGGCGGGCACTGAAGCTTTCTTT,CASQVSAGTEAFF
TRBD2,-,TRBV4-3,TRBJ2-1,TGCGCCAGCAGCCAAGACCTAGCGGGAGGATATGAGCAGTTCTTC,CASSQDLAGGYEQFF
-,-,TRBV28,TRBJ2-5,TGTGCCAGCAGTTTAACCGGGAACCCCCAAGGAACCCAGTACTTC,CASSLTGNPQGTQYF
-,once,TRBV9,TRBJ2-5,TGTGCCAGCAGCGTAGAGGGGACGCTCGAAGAGACCCAGTACTTC,CASSVEGTLEETQYF
TRBD1,-,TRBV2,TRBJ1-5,TGTGCCAGCAGTGAATATGGGACAGGGCTTCGAAATCAGCCCCAGCATTTT,CASSEYGTGLRNQPQHF
TRBD1,-,TRBV2,TRBJ1-6,TGTGCCAGCCGGGACAGCCACATCTATAATTCACCCCTCCACTTT,CASRDSHIYNSPLHF
-,-,TRBV9,TRBJ2-3,TGTGCCAGCAGCCCCCCCGGAGGTTCCTCGGATACGCAGTATTTT,CASSPPGGSSDTQYF
-,-,TRBV3-1/TRBV3-2,TRBJ2-7,TGTGCCAGCAGCCAAGATGAGGGCCTCGGCGAGCAGTACTTC,CASSQDEGLGEQYF
-,-,TRBV6-5,TRBJ2-1,TGTGCCAGCAGTTACTCCGGAGGGGAGCAGTTCTTC,CASSYSGGEQFF
-,-,TRBV18,TRBJ1-3,TGTGCCAGCTCACCCCCTGGGACGAGCTCTGGAAACACCATATATTTT,CASSPPGTSSGNTIYF
TRBD2,-,TRBV7-6,TRBJ2-1,TGTGCCAGCAGCCCGACTAGCGGGTCTAGCAATGAGCAGTTCTTC,CASSPTSGSSNEQFF
-,many,TRBV6-2/TRBV6-3,TRBJ2-1,TGTGCCAGCAGTTACTTAGGAGAGTCCTACAATGAGCAGTTCTTC,CASSYLGESYNEQFF
-,-,TRBV24-1,TRBJ1-5,TGTGCCACCAGTGACGCCCAGGGTGCGCGGCCCCAGCATTTT,CATSDAQGARPQHF
-,-,TRBV21-1,TRBJ2-5,TGTGCCAGCACCCCATTAAATCAGTACCAAGAGACCCAGTACTTC,CASTPLNQYQETQYF
TRBD2,-,TRBV5-6,TRBJ2-3,TGTGCCAGCAGCTTGGCCGTGCGGGAGGGCACAGATACGCAGTATTTT,CASSLAVREGTDTQYF
-,-,TRBV30,TRBJ2-1,TGTGCCTGTATCCTCGGGGGCAATGAGCAGTTCTTC,CACILGGNEQFF
TRBD1,-,TRBV18,TRBJ2-7,TGTGCCAGCGGACGGGACAGGGGGCATTTGAAGAACGAGCAGTACTTC,CASGRDRGHLKNEQYF
-,-,TRBV6-5,TRBJ1-1,TGTGCCAGCAGTTACCGGGACACATTATTTGAAGCTTTCTTT,CASSYRDTLFEAFF
TRBD1,-,TRBV5-1,TRBJ2-1,TGCGCCAGCAGCCCTATGGACAGGGTAGATGAGCAGTTCTTC,CASSPMDRVDEQFF
-,-,TRBV7-9,TRBJ2-5,TGTGCCAGCAGCTTATTAGGGGAAGGAGAGACCCAGTACTTC,CASSLLGEGETQYF
TRBD2,-,TRBV25-1,TRBJ2-1,TGTGCCAGCAGTGAAGGCGGGAGGGTAGAGCAGTTCTTC,CASSEGGRVEQFF
-,-,TRBV28,TRBJ2-5,TGTGCCAGCAGTTCCCCCGGAGGGAGTCAGCAAGAGACCCAGTACTTC,CASSSPGGSQQETQYF
TRBD1,-,TRBV6-5,TRBJ1-3,TGTGCCACCCAGACAGGGCTCACTGGAAACACCATATATTTT,CATQTGLTGNTIYF
-,-,TRBV11-1,TRBJ1-1,TGTGCCAGCAGCTTAAATGAATGGACTGAAGCTTTCTTT,CASSLNEWTEAFF
TRBD1,-,TRBV28,TRBJ1-2,TGTGCCAGCAGTACACAGGGGAGCGGCTACACCTTC,CASSTQGSGYTF
TRBD2,-,TRBV15,TRBJ2-2,TGTGCCACCAGCAGAGATCTCGGACTAGCGAACACCGGGGAGCTGTTTTTT,CATSRDLGLANTGELFF